This entry is about one TCR beta chain. The target antigen is unknown. Unique-molecular-identifier-tagged TCR beta cDNA libraries were used. Each CDR3 protein gets one entry after TCRdb re-called the PCR reads with MiXCR. The sample yields 750,000 to 950,000 distinct CDR3 sequences, under 60% seen once. This entry comes from a study of post-analysis software for immune sequencing data. Turning to the study itself: Recorded disease courses covered relapsing-remitting, secondary progressive and progressive-relapsing multiple sclerosis. Some patients had no subtype annotation.

Whole-study findings and limits: Elevated frequency relative to controls characterized four or five TRBV segments in patients, TRBV5-6, TRBV5-1 and TRBV20-1 among them. The normalized Chao1 diversity of multiple sclerosis patients was significantly lower than that of controls.

Germline CDR1 reads SGHDT; CDR2 reads YYEEEE. The CDR3 consists of 15 residues. With 5 bases removed from V and 4 bases from J, the gap between germline ends came to 18 bases. The sample consisted of blood. This rearrangement joins TRBV5-6 to TRBJ1-2, with D possibly matching TRBD1 (5 bases). This sequence was found in a girl aged 5-17 years with multiple sclerosis. The CDR3 reads CASSRSAGKTYGYTF. The CDR3 coding sequence is TGTGCCAGCAGTCGGAGCGCAGGGAAAACCTATGGCTACACCTTC.